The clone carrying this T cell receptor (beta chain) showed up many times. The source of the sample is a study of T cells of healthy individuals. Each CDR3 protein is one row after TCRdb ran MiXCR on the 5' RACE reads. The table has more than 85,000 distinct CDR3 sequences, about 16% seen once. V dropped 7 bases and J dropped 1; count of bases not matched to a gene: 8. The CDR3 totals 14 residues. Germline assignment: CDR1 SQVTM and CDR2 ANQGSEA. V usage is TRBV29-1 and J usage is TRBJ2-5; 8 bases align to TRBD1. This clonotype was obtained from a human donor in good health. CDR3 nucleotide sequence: TGCAGCGGAACAAGGGACAGGACCCAAGAGACCCAGTACTTC. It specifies CSGTRDRTQETQYF. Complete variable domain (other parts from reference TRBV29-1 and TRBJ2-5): SAVISQKPSRDICQRGTSLTIQCQVDSQVTMMFWYRQQPGQSLTLIATANQGSEATYESGFVIDKFPISRPNLTFSTLTVSNMSPEDSSIYLCSGTRDRTQETQYFGPGTRLLVL.